The following is a T cell receptor beta chain sequence with its context. Original processing notes: Nucleated cell number was recorded as an estimate derived from reference gene primer amplification. Data came from immunoSEQ multiplex PCR; TCRdb stores just in-frame clones and leaves some out. From that table come the V and J calls and clone size; the DNA was used to work out D and trimming. The data hold under 75,000 clones, with around 80% observed a single time. The data originate from a study of blood T cell repertoires in COVID-19. Study-level background: From the United States, Italy and Spain came samples of acute and convalescent COVID-19. T cells, B-cell-depleted T cells, or PBMCs supplied cDNA or gDNA.

The sample comprised peripheral blood. This sequence originates from a woman between 65 and 79 years old with acute or convalescent COVID-19.

The CDR3: CASSQETGSNEKLFF. For the CDR3, the DNA is TGCGCCAGCAGCCAAGAAACGGGGTCTAATGAAAAACTGTTTTTT. J is TRBJ1-4 and V is TRBV4-1; no clear D. The CDR3 runs 15 residues. Germline CDR1 and CDR2: MGHRA and YSYEKL. Trimming shortened V by 0 bases and J by 3 bases, and 8 bases separated the two germline ends.